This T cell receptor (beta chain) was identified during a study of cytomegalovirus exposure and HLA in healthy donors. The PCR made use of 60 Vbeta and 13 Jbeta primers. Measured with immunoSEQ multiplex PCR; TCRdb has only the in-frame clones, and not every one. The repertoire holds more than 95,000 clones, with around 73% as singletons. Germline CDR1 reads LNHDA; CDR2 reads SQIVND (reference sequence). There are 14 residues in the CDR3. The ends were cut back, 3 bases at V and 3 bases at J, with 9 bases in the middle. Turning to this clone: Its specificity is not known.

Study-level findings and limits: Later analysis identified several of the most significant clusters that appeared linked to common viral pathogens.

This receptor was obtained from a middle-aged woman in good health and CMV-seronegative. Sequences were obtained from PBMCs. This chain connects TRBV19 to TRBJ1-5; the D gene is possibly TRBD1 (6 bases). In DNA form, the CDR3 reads TGTGCCAGTAGTATCTGGGACAACAATCAGCCCCAGCATTTT. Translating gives CASSIWDNNQPQHF.